This T cell receptor (beta chain) was retrieved from a study of control samples from healthy donors and cancer patients. Assay: immunoSEQ multiplex PCR; the TCRdb copy retains only in-frame clones and omits some. This sample has 70,000 or so clones; 84% occur once, and the top ten carry about 15%. The V end was cut by 5 bases, the J end by 2 bases, with 12 bases between. Germline V CDR1 and CDR2: LGHDT, YNNKEL (reference sequence). This CDR3 is built from 14 residues. Specimen: blood. The chain carries TRBV3-1 (or the pseudogene TRBV3-2) and TRBJ1-1; D unresolved. This clonotype originated in a middle-aged man in good health. The CDR3 loop reads CASSLTKGNTEAFF. In nucleotides, the CDR3 is TGTGCCAGCAGCTTGACTAAGGGAAACACTGAAGCTTTCTTT.